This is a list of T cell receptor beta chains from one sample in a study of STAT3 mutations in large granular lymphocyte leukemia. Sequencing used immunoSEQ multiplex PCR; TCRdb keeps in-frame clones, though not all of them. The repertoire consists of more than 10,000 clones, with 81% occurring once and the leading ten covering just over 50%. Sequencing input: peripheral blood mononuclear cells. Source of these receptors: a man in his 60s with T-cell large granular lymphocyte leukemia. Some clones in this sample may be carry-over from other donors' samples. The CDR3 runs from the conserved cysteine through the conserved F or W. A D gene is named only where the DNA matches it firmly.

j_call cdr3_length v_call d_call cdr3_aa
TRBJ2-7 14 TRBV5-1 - CASSPDRISYEQYF
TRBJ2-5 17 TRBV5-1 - CASSLAETEIRQETQYF
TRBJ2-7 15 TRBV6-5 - CASSPPGTGTYEQYF
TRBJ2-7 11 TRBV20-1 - CSASLGYEQYF
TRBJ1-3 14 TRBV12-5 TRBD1 CASGQDRVGNTIYF
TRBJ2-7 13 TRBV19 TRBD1 CASSSRTGQEQYF
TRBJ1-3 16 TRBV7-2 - CASSHFPGAAGNTIYF
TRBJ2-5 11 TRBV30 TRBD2 CALSGGETQYF
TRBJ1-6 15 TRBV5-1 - CASSLDGNNNSPLHF
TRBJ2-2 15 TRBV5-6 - CASSARRLNTGELFF
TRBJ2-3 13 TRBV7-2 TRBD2 CASSLREGDTQYF
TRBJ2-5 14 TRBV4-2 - CASSQDGLQETQYF
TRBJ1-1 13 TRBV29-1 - CSVRRGSDTEAFF
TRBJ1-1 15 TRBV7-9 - CASSISGKRSTEAFF
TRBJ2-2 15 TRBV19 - CASSIGVLNTGELFF
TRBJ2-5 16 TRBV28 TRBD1 CASSSAGQGPGETQYF
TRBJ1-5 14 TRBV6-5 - CASSPGQHNQPQHF
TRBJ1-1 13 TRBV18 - CASSDLPNTEAFF
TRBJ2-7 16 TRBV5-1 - CASSSNPGTGSYEQYF
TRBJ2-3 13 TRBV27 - CASSSTRTDTQYF
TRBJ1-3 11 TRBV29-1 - CSVYTRNTIYF
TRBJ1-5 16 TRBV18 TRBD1 CASSPTGASGTQPQHF
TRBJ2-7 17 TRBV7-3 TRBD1 CASSLGTGGLPSYEQYF
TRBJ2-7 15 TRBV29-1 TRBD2 CSVEFALAGPYEQYF
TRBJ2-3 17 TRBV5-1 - CASSLVAGGPRTDTQYF
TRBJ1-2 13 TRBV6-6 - CASSYLRDNGYTF
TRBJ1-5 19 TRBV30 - CAWSVPGRLGGYSNQPQHF
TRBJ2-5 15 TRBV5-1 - CASSLEFGVQETQYF
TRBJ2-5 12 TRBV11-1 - CASSWRGETQYF
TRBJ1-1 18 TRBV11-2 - CASSLEQGRIGSNTEAFF
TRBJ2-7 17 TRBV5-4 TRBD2 CASSLGVAGGPSHEQYF
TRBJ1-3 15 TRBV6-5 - CASTGGGVRRNTIYF
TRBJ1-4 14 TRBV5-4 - CASSPYSTNEKLFF
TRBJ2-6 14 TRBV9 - CASSSPRGANVLTF
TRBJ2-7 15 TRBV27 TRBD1 CASSFLSDRGLEQYF
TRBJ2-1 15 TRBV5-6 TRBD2 CASSVTSGSYNEQFF
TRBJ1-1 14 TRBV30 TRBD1 CACPNQGVNTEAFF
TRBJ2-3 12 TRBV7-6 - CASSPSTDTQYF
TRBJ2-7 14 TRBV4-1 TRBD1 CASSRGTATYEQYF
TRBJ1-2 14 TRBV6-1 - CASSERGGAYGYTF
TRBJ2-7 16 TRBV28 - CASSFFVRDNVNEQYF
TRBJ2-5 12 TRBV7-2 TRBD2 CASSDLTASGYF
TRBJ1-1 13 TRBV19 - CASIARAGTEAFF
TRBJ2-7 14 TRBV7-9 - CASSPSAVSYEQYF
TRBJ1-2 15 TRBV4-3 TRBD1 CASSQADRGRKGYTF
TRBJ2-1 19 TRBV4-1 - CASSQDWSPGMRGYNEQFF
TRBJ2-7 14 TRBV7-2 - CASSPGWGRNEQYF
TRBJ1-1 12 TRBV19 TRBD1 CASRDRGAEAFF
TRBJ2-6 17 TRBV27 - CASSLSWTISGANVLTF
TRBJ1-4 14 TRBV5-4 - CASSLEATNEKLFF
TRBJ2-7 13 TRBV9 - CASSPRLDHEQYF
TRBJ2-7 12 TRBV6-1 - CASNSDSYEQYF
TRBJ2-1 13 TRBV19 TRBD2 CASMGGSYNEQFF
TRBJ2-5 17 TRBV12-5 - CASGLVPDYGAQETQYF
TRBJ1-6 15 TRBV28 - CASSTTANYNSPLHF
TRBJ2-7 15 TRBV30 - CAWSVNRLVSREQYF
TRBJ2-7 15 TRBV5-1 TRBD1 CASSYSGTGPYEQYF
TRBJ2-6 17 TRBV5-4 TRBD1 CASSPGQGSSGANVLTF